This T cell receptor (beta chain) was recovered during a study of HIV-infected children after antiretroviral therapy interruption. Study summary: Recorded EBV and CMV exposure existed for most children. Samples from the continuous-treatment group were taken at weeks 0, 48 and 150.

The TCR library was built from RNA with a 3' RACE protocol and unique molecular identifiers. TCRdb reprocessed the 3' RACE reads via MiXCR and lists one record per CDR3 protein. The repertoire has 45,000 to 50,000 distinct CDR3 sequences, around 4.7% of them found once; the top ten carry 0.7%. Overall study findings and caveats: Naive CD4+ Gini coefficient rose by interruption end, suggesting clonal expansion.

Indicated treatment: PENTA 11 planned treatment interruption arm or continuous ART arm. Sorting from thawed PBMCs isolated naive CD4+ CD45RA+ CD45RO- T cells. The V gene's germline CDR1 is LGHDT and CDR2 YNNKEL (reference sequence). The germline V and J ends were trimmed by 1 base and 2 bases, with 12 bases remaining between them. The CDR3 sequence is 15 residues long. This clonotype was detected ten times or more. The target antigen is unknown. The receptor was derived from a pool of human donors with HIV. The chain carries TRBV3-1 and TRBJ2-7, with D possibly being TRBD2 (7 bases). The sequenced sample was CD45RA+ CD4+ T cells from PBMCs, pooled from several time points, obtained from a donor given antiretroviral therapy, either interrupted or continuous. The sample's subset: naive CD4+ CD45RA+ CD45RO- T cells. The CDR3 nucleotides are TGTGCCAGCAGCCAAGGTACGGGGGGCCCCTACGAGCAGTACTTC. It encodes CASSQGTGGPYEQYF.